This T cell receptor beta chain was captured by sequencing in a study of blood T cell repertoires in COVID-19. Study summary: COVID-19 samples collected from the United States, Italy and Spain covered acute and convalescent phases. The cDNA or gDNA used as material had been derived from T cells, B-cell-depleted T cells, or PBMCs.

As originally analysed: Amplification with reference gene primers provided the estimates of nucleated cell counts. Profiled with immunoSEQ multiplex PCR; TCRdb holds only in-frame clones, not every one. Clone size and the V and J calls come from that table; the DNA yielded D and trimming. This table holds about 160,000 clones, approximately 90% found once. Germline-derived CDR1 and CDR2 are SGDLS and YYNGEE. With 3 bases clipped from V and 4 bases from J, the junction kept 2 bases outside the gene matches. This CDR3 contains 16 residues. Sequenced sample: peripheral blood. The V gene is TRBV9, the J gene TRBJ2-3, with 16 bases that match TRBD2. This receptor was obtained from a middle-aged man with acute or convalescent COVID-19. The CDR3 sequence: CASSAGTSGGADTQYF. The CDR3 DNA reads as TGTGCCAGCAGCGCAGGGACTAGCGGGGGGGCAGATACGCAGTATTTT.